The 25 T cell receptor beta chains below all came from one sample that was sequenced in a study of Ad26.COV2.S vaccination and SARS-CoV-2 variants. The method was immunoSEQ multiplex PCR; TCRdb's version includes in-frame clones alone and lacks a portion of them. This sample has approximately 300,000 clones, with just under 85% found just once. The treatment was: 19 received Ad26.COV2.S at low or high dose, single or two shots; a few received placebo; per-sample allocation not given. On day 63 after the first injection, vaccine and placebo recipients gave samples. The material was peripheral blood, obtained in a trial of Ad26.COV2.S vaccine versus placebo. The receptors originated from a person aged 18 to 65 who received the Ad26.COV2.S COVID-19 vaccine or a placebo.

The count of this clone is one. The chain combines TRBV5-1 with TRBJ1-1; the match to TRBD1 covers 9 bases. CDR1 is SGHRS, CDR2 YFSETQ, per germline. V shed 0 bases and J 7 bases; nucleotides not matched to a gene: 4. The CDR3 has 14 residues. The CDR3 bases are TGCGCCAGCAGCTTGGACAGGGGGCATGGTGAAGCTTTCTTT. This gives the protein CASSLDRGHGEAFF.

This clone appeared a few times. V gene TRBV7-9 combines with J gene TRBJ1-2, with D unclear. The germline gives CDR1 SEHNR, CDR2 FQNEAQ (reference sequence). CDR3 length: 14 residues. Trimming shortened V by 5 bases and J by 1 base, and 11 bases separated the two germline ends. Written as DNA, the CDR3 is TGTGCCAGCAGCGATGCGACTTATAACTATGGCTACACCTTC. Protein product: CASSDATYNYGYTF.

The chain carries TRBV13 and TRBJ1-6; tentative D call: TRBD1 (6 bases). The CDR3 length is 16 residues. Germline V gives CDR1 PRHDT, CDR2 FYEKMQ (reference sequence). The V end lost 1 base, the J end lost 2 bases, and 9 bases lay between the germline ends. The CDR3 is CASSLEGGPYNSPLHF. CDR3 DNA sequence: TGTGCCAGCAGCTTAGAAGGGGGTCCCTATAATTCACCCCTCCACTTT.

The CDR3 loop is CASSKGSNTEAFF. The CDR3 bases are TGTGCCAGCAGCAAAGGGTCGAACACTGAAGCTTTCTTT. The chain joins TRBV21-1 to TRBJ1-1. TRBV21-1 is given as a pseudogene. The CDR3 is 13 amino acids.

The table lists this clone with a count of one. Here the CDR3 reads CASSIAGTGGRQPQHF. The CDR3 DNA follows: TGTGCCAGTAGTATCGCCGGGACAGGGGGCCGTCAGCCCCAGCATTTT. The chain recombines TRBV19 with TRBJ1-5, with 12 bases identical to TRBD1. The CDR3 sequence is 16 residues long. In germline, CDR1 is LNHDA, CDR2 SQIVND (reference sequence). J gave up 6 bases and V 3 bases, and 6 bases lay outside the gene matches.

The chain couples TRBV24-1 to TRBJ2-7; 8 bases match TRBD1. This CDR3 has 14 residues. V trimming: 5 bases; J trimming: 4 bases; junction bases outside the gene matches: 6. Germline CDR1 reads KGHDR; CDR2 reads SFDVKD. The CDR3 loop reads CATSAGQGAYEQYF. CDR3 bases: TGTGCCACCAGTGCAGGACAGGGAGCATACGAGCAGTACTTC.

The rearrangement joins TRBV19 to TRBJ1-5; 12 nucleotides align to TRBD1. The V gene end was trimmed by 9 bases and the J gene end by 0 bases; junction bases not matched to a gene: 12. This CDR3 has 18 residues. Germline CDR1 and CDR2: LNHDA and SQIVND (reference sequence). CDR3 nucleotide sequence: TGTGCCAGCCATCCATGGGGGACAGGGGGCAATAGCAATCAGCCCCAGCATTTT. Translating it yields CASHPWGTGGNSNQPQHF.

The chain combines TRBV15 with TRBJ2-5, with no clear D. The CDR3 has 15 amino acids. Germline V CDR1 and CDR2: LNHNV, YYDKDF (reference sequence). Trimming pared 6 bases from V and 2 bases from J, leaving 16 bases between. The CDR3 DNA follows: TGTGCCACCAGTGGTAGGACGTACGGACAAGAGACCCAGTACTTC. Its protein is CATSGRTYGQETQYF.

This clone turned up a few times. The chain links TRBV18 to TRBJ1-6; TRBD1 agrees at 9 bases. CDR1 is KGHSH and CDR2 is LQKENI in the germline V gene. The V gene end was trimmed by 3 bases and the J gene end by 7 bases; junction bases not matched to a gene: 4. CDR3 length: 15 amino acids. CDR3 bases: TGTGCCAGCTCACCTACAGGACAGGGGAATTCACCCCTCCACTTT. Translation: CASSPTGQGNSPLHF.

The CDR3 DNA follows: TGTGCCAGCAGCCATTTCGACAGTTTAAAGGGCTACACCTTC. Its translation is CASSHFDSLKGYTF. V gene TRBV6-6 combines with J gene TRBJ1-2; D perhaps matches TRBD1 (5 bases). This CDR3 region has 14 residues. Germline CDR1 MNHNY, CDR2 SVGAGI (reference sequence). Deletions cut 6 bases from V and 8 bases from J, with 19 bases between.

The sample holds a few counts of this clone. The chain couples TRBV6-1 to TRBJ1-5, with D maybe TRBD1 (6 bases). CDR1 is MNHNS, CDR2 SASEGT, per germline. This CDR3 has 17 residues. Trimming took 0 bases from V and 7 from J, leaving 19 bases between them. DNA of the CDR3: TGTGCCAGCAGTGAAGCCGTGCGGGGGGCGAATGGGCAGCCCCAGCATTTT. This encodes CASSEAVRGANGQPQHF.

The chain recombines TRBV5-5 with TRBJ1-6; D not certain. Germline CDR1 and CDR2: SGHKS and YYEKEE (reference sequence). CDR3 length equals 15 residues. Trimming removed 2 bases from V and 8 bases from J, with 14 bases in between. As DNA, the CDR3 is TGTGCCAGCAGCTTAGGCGGTTTACCGTATTCACCCCTCCACTTT. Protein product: CASSLGGLPYSPLHF. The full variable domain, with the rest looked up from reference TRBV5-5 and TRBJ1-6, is DAGVTQSPTHLIKTRGQQVTLRCSPISGHKSVSWYQQVLGQGPQFIFQYYEKEERGRGNFPDRFSARQFPNYSSELNVNALLLGDSALYLCASSLGGLPYSPLHFGNGTRLTVT.

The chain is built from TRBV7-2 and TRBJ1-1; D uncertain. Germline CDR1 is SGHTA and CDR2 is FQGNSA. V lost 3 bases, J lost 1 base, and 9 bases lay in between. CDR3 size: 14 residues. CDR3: CASSFRGQNTEAFF. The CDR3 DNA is TGTGCCAGCAGCTTCCGGGGTCAGAACACTGAAGCTTTCTTT.

In DNA form, the CDR3 reads TGTGCCAGCAGCCAATCGTGGGGCGCGAAGTACTTC. Its translation: CASSQSWGAKYF. The chain is built from TRBV14 and TRBJ2-7; tentatively, D is TRBD1 (5 bases). The CDR3 covers 12 residues. CDR1 and CDR2 from the germline V gene are SGHDN and FVKESK. V was shortened by 2 bases and J by 11 bases, with 13 bases between the two germline ends.

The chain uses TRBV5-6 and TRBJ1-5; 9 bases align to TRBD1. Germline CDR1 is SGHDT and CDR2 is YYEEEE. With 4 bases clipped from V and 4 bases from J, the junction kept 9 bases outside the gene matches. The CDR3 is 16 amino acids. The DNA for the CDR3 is TGTGCCAGCAGCCGACTCGGACAGGGGTTGAATCAGCCCCAGCATTTT. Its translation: CASSRLGQGLNQPQHF.

The CDR3 region is CASSPHAGTSEAFF. The CDR3 coding sequence is TGTGCCAGCAGCCCTCACGCCGGGACGTCCGAAGCTTTCTTT. J is TRBJ1-1 and V is TRBV11-2, with D possibly being TRBD1 (5 bases). The CDR3 runs 14 residues. Germline loops: CDR1 SGHAT, CDR2 FQNNGV. V shed 5 bases and J shed 8 bases, with 18 bases lying between them.

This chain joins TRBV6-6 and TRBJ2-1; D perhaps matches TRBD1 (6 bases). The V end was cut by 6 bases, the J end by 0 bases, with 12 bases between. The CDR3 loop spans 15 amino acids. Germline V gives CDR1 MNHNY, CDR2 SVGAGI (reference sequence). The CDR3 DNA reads TGTGCCAGCAGCATGGGGGACATCTCCTACAATGAGCAGTTCTTC. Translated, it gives CASSMGDISYNEQFF.

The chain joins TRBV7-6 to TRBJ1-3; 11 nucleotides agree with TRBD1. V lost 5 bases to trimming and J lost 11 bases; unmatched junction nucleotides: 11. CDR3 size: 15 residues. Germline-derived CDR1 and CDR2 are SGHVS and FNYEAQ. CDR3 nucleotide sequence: TGTGCCAGCAGCCAGGACAGGGGGCCTAATTCGGCCATATATTTT. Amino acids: CASSQDRGPNSAIYF.

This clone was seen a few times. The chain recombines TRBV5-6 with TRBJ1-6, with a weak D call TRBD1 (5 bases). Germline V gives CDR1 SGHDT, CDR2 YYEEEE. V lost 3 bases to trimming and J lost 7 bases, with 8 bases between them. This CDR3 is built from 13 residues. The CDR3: CASSWGNNSPLHF. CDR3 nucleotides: TGTGCCAGCAGCTGGGGGAACAATTCACCCCTCCACTTT. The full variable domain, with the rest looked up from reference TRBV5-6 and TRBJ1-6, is DAGVTQSPTHLIKTRGQQVTLRCSPKSGHDTVSWYQQALGQGPQFIFQYYEEEERQRGNFPDRFSGHQFPNYSSELNVNALLLGDSALYLCASSWGNNSPLHFGNGTRLTVT.

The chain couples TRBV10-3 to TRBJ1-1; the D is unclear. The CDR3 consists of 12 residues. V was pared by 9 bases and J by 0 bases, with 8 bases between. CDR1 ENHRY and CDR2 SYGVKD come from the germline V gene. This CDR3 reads CAMSSLNTEAFF. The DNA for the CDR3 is TGTGCCATGTCTTCCCTGAACACTGAAGCTTTCTTT.

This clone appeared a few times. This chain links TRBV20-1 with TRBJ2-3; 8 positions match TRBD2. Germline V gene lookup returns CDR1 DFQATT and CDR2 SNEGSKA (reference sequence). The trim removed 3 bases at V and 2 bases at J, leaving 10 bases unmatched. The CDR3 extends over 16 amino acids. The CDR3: CSASTFLAGFTDTQYF. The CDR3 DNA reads TGCAGTGCTAGTACGTTCCTAGCGGGTTTCACAGATACGCAGTATTTT.

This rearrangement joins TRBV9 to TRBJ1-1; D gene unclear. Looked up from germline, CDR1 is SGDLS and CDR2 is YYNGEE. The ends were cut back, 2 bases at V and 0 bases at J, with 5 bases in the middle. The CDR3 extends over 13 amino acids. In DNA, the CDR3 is TGTGCCAGCAGCGTGAAAATGAACACTGAAGCTTTCTTT. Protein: CASSVKMNTEAFF.

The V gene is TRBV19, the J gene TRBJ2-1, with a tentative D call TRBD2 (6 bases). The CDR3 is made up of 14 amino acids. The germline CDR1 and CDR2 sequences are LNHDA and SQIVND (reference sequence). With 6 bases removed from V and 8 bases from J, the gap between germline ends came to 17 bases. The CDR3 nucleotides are TGTGCCAGTAGCCCCCGGGGGAGAGGCGATGAGCAGTTCTTC. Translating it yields CASSPRGRGDEQFF.

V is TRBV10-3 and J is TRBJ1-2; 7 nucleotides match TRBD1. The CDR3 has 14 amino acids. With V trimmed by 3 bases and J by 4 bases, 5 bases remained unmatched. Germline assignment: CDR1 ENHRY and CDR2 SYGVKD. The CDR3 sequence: CAISDRQGAYGYTF. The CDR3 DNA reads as TGTGCCATCAGTGACCGACAGGGCGCCTATGGCTACACCTTC.

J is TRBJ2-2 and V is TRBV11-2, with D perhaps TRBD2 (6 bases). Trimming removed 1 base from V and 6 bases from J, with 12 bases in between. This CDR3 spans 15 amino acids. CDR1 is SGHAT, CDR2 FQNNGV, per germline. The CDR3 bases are TGTGCCAGCAGCTTAGTCGGGGGAACCCCCGGGGAGCTGTTTTTT. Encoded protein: CASSLVGGTPGELFF.